This note documents a single TCR beta chain sequence. This clonotype has ten or more counts. Its antigen is still unknown. Base qualities are not provided; no much larger clone lies one nucleotide away. These data belong to a study of neurological immune-mediated disorders (dated by TCRdb to the late 2010s). The study in broad terms: Among the 35 or so multiple sclerosis patients, roughly 31 had relapsing-remitting MS and 3 had secondary progressive MS. Using UMI-based sequencing, the study compared peripheral blood TCR-beta repertoires from patients with HTLV-I-associated myelopathy (HAM/TSP), patients with multiple sclerosis, and healthy controls. Alongside PBMC samples, the set of approximately 100 TCR-beta libraries contained longitudinal samples, technical triplicates, and paired CD4+ and CD8+ T-cell subsets that had been sorted. Of the approximately 70 subjects in the cohort, about 14 were HAM/TSP patients, about 34 were multiple sclerosis patients, and approximately 20 were healthy controls.

Beyond this particular receptor, the publication reports: No clinical or MRI features were associated with the MS cluster, and the authors said that larger cohorts are needed. Across subjects, expanded clones never shared an identical CDR3 amino acid sequence, which suggests that the TCR-beta repertoires in every group were private. In phylogenetic analysis, the repertoires of 18 of 34 MS patients grouped into a cluster of related CDR3 sequences, which suggests a possible signature at the repertoire level. TCR clonal expansion was highest in HAM/TSP patients and lowest in MS patients, with MS patients falling below even healthy controls.

For unsorted PBMC libraries, 2 million PBMCs were used after storage in RNAlater at -80 degrees C until RNA extraction. The multiple sclerosis patients were enrolled in a US clinical protocol that evaluated disease progression with magnetic resonance imaging. PBMCs were separated from peripheral blood using Ficoll-Hypaque density gradient centrifugation and then cryopreserved in liquid nitrogen. cDNA was synthesized by template-switch 5'RACE using a primer carrying a 10-nucleotide random unique molecular identifier by which each TCR transcript was tagged. Every sequencing run covered 15-18 subjects and yielded more than 200 million TCR-beta sequences. The RNeasy kit was used for extraction of total RNA. Using the KAPA Real-time Library Amplification kit, TCR-beta VDJ regions were amplified with primers for the TCR constant region and the 5'RACE anchor. Sample indexes and Illumina adaptors were added in a first PCR, after which library yield was increased in a second PCR. After Ampure bead purification, the roughly 650 bp TCR product was size-selected on a 2% E-gel SizeSelection system. Library quality was checked on a Bioanalyzer, concentration was measured with Qubit, and libraries were quantified with the Kapa Library Quantification kit before pooling. Libraries were sequenced paired-end 2 x 150 bp on an Illumina HiSeq 2500. To increase sequence diversity, roughly 24-32% phiX was spiked into each library pool. In the original analysis: Quality-filtered reads were processed with the UMI-based MiGEC pipeline, and over 85% of raw TCR sequences were removed by the MiGEC pipeline during error correction. IMGT germline references were used for alignment of VDJ genes, and clonotypes were defined by a unique CDR3 amino acid sequence together with V-J genes. Clonal expansion, Shannon diversity, and CDR3 relatedness (CalcPairwiseDistances, ClusterSamples) were evaluated with VDJtools, and phylogenetic trees were built with CLCbio workbench. A clone was classed as expanded if it had 8 or more unique UMIs, a cutoff based on coefficient-of-variation modelling across technical triplicates. TCRdb reworked the public reads: Q25 trimming with fastp, MiXCR clone assembly, productive beta chains retained. CDR3 protein sequences are deduplicated, and each keeps its most common genes and DNA. The V and J calls follow TCRdb's processing rather than the paper's. The sample profile shows 87,000 or so distinct CDR3 sequences; around 3.5% of them were found once. The ten largest clones take up around 3.2% of the sample.

The clonotype was recovered from a woman between 50 and 59 years old with multiple sclerosis. Source material: PBMCs.

Here is the DNA: TGTGCCAGCAGCTTATTCTTCGGGGGCCAGGAGACCCAGTACTTC. This codes for CASSLFFGGQETQYF. The chain employs TRBV11-2 and TRBJ2-5, with the D call perhaps TRBD1 or TRBD2, each one matching 6 bases. CDR1 and CDR2 are read off the germline V gene as SGHAT and FQNNGV. Cut back by 2 bases and 5 bases, the V and J ends lie 15 bases apart. The CDR3, cysteine through phenylalanine, is 15 amino acids long. Of all the DNA, just the CDR3 is kept, 45 bases in frame from base 1.